The rows below give T cell receptor beta chains drawn from one sample of a study of CD8 T cells in Susac syndrome. TCRdb ran MiXCR on the immunoSEQ multiplex PCR reads and lists one entry per CDR3 protein. The sample holds approximately 87,000 distinct CDR3 sequences; around 96% are singletons and the top ten take about 0.41%. Input material: CD8+ T cells from PBMCs. The receptors shown here come from a human donor with Susac syndrome. Both conserved end residues are part of each CDR3. D genes are given only for firm matches.

d_call v_call cdr3_aa
- TRBV4-2 CASSQAGPPDEQYF
- TRBV14 CASSQGGQGSYGYTF
- TRBV3-1 CASSQALEGSEQFF
TRBD2 TRBV20-1 CSARANSGRFYNEQFF
- TRBV20-1 CSAPGRPKGYGYTF
TRBD1 TRBV9 CASSQGHGTEETQYF
- TRBV10-3 CAISESPTNYGYTF
- TRBV14 CASSHRQDPYEQYF
- TRBV12-3/TRBV12-4 CASSSSGGVDEQYF
- TRBV2 CASSEGQFSTDTQYF
- TRBV29-1 CSVDRGGTGELFF
- TRBV27 CATSTQYF
TRBD2 TRBV7-8 CASSLVAGGPLQFF
- TRBV7-9 CASSTWAGTGELFF
- TRBV19 CASSISLPNEQFF